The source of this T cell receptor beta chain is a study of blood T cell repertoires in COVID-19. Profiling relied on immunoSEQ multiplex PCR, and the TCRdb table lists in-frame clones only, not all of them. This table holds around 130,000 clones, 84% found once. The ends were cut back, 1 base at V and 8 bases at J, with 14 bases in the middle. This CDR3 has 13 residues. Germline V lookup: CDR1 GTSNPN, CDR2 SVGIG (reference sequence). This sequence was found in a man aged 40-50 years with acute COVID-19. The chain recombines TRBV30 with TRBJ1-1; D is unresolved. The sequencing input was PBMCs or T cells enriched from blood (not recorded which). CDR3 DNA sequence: TGTGCCTGGAGTGCCCAAGCGCCGGGAGAAGCTTTCTTT. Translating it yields CAWSAQAPGEAFF.